The rows below give T cell receptor beta chains drawn from one sample of a study of CD8 T cells in ankylosing spondylitis. TCRdb processed the 5' RACE reads anew with MiXCR; each CDR3 protein has one entry. The repertoire consists of about 390,000 distinct CDR3 sequences, with 20% to 25% occurring once and the leading ten covering about 17%. The sequenced material came from blood, either unsorted or a sorted T cell fraction (not recorded which). All receptors come from a male donor with ankylosing spondylitis. The CDR3 runs from the conserved cysteine through the conserved F or W. The D gene is left open where the match is weak. Expanded clones are given a class, and other clones once, few, many or no size at all.

TRBJ1-2 TRBV20-1 NA NA CSAEERGWKGGYTF TGCAGTGCCGAGGAGCGAGGGTGGAAGGGTGGCTACACCTTC
TRBJ2-5 TRBV9 NA many CASSPTGPETQYF TGTGCCAGCAGCCCGACTGGCCCAGAGACCCAGTACTTC
TRBJ1-2 TRBV25-1 TRBD1 few CASSGGTAYYGYTF TGTGCCAGCAGTGGGGGGACAGCCTACTATGGCTACACCTTC
TRBJ2-1 TRBV3-1 NA NA CASSQDVNEQFF TGTGCCAGCAGCCAAGACGTTAATGAGCAGTTCTTC
TRBJ2-6 TRBV4-1 NA NA CASSPLWYSGANVLTF TGCGCCAGCAGCCCGCTTTGGTACTCTGGGGCCAACGTCCTGACTTTC
TRBJ1-2 TRBV28 TRBD1 NA CASSFPGGAGYGYTF TGTGCCAGCAGTTTCCCAGGGGGCGCGGGCTATGGCTACACCTTC
TRBJ2-1 TRBV12-3/TRBV12-4 TRBD2 many CASSRTSVNNEQFF TGTGCCAGCAGTAGAACTAGCGTGAACAATGAGCAGTTCTTC
TRBJ2-6 TRBV3-1 NA NA CASTKGIGANVLTF TGTGCCAGTACAAAAGGGATTGGGGCCAACGTCCTGACTTTC
TRBJ2-2 TRBV5-1 NA few CASSSTSTGTGELFF TGCGCCAGCAGCTCTACTAGCACGGGCACCGGGGAGCTGTTTTTT
TRBJ2-1 TRBV6-4 NA NA CASSDSRRYNEQFF TGTGCCAGCAGTGACTCGCGACGCTACAATGAGCAGTTCTTC
TRBJ2-1 TRBV5-1 NA few CASRSPAQSTYNEQFF TGCGCCAGCAGGTCCCCGGCACAGAGTACCTACAATGAGCAGTTCTTC
TRBJ2-1 TRBV29-1 NA many CSLGRGPNSYNEQFF TGCAGCCTCGGGAGGGGGCCCAACTCCTACAATGAGCAGTTCTTC
TRBJ2-6 TRBV5-1 NA few CASSLASHPGANVLTF TGCGCCAGCAGCTTGGCTAGTCATCCTGGGGCCAACGTCCTGACTTTC
TRBJ2-7 TRBV29-1 NA few CSVYLMGEIYEQYF TGCAGCGTCTATTTGATGGGGGAGATCTACGAGCAGTACTTC
TRBJ1-1 TRBV2 NA NA CASSERGGLSTEAFF TGTGCCAGCAGTGAACGTGGCGGCTTGAGCACTGAAGCTTTCTTT
TRBJ2-2 TRBV5-1 NA NA CASSFGGPNTGELFF TGCGCCAGCAGCTTCGGGGGGCCGAACACCGGGGAGCTGTTTTTT
TRBJ2-4 TRBV5-1 NA few CASSLAQAQNIQYF TGCGCCAGCAGCTTAGCCCAGGCCCAAAACATTCAGTACTTC
TRBJ2-7 TRBV18 NA NA CASSPDRFYEQYF TGTGCCAGCTCACCCGACAGATTCTACGAGCAGTACTTC
TRBJ2-1 TRBV4-1 TRBD1 NA CASSQERDRGRHNEQFF TGCGCCAGCAGCCAAGAGCGCGACAGGGGGCGGCACAATGAGCAGTTCTTC
TRBJ2-3 TRBV6-1 NA NA CASRSLLAYTDTQYF TGTGCCAGCAGATCCCTGCTAGCGTACACAGATACGCAGTATTTT
TRBJ2-1 TRBV20-1 NA many CSAQSRLGAYNEQFF TGCAGTGCTCAGTCTCGACTGGGCGCCTACAATGAGCAGTTCTTC
TRBJ2-1 TRBV20-1 NA many CSASRRFDNEQFF TGCAGTGCCTCGCGGAGGTTTGACAATGAGCAGTTCTTC
TRBJ2-2 TRBV30 NA NA CAWRAKGSGELFF TGTGCCTGGAGGGCAAAGGGGTCCGGGGAGCTGTTTTTT
TRBJ1-1 TRBV28 NA NA CASSSGAHTEAFF TGTGCCAGCAGTTCGGGGGCGCACACTGAAGCTTTCTTT
TRBJ1-2 TRBV10-3 TRBD1 NA CASPGQDYGYTF TGTGCCAGCCCGGGACAGGACTATGGCTACACCTTC
TRBJ1-1 TRBV7-9 NA NA CASSLVTPENTEAFF TGTGCCAGCAGCTTAGTGACACCAGAGAACACTGAAGCTTTCTTT
TRBJ2-7 TRBV6-2/TRBV6-3 NA few CASSFGTLYEQYF TGTGCCAGCAGTTTCGGTACCTTATACGAGCAGTACTTC
TRBJ2-1 TRBV10-3 TRBD2 NA CAISEWLAGGSSHEQFF TGTGCCATCAGTGAGTGGCTAGCGGGAGGGAGCTCCCATGAGCAGTTCTTC
TRBJ1-3 TRBV2 NA NA CASLEKMGVSGNTIYF TGTGCCAGCCTGGAAAAGATGGGCGTCTCTGGAAACACCATATATTTT
TRBJ2-1 TRBV2 TRBD2 NA CASTGTSGSGNEQFF TGTGCCAGCACTGGGACTAGCGGGAGCGGGAATGAGCAGTTCTTC
TRBJ2-4 TRBV12-3/TRBV12-4 NA few CASSYSPGRLGAKNIQYF TGTGCCAGCAGTTACTCCCCCGGACGCCTAGGGGCCAAAAACATTCAGTACTTC
TRBJ2-7 TRBV21-1 NA few CASSNDRGFSYEQYF TGTGCCAGCAGCAACGACCGGGGCTTCTCCTACGAGCAGTACTTC
TRBJ2-1 TRBV4-1 NA few CASSAPGVTSYNEQFF TGCGCCAGCAGCGCCCCAGGGGTCACGTCCTACAATGAGCAGTTCTTC
TRBJ2-1 TRBV29-1 NA NA CSVSGPGEQFF TGCAGCGTCTCGGGCCCCGGTGAGCAGTTCTTC
TRBJ1-1 TRBV12-3/TRBV12-4 NA NA CASSFISYTEAFF TGTGCCAGCAGTTTTATCTCGTACACTGAAGCTTTCTTT
TRBJ2-1 TRBV5-1 NA NA CASSYESGDRGNEQFF TGCGCCAGCAGCTATGAATCGGGAGACCGGGGGAATGAGCAGTTCTTC
TRBJ2-1 TRBV27 TRBD2 few CASSAFGLAGTVEQFF TGTGCCAGCAGTGCCTTCGGACTAGCGGGAACCGTTGAGCAGTTCTTC
TRBJ1-1 TRBV29-1 NA many CSGIPSEGTEAFF TGCAGCGGTATCCCCTCCGAGGGCACTGAAGCTTTCTTT
TRBJ2-7 TRBV28 NA NA CASGQFLTAAYEQYF TGTGCCAGCGGACAATTTCTGACAGCAGCCTACGAGCAGTACTTC
TRBJ2-1 TRBV28 TRBD2 NA CALAGGSDEQFF TGTGCCCTAGCGGGAGGTTCGGATGAGCAGTTCTTC
TRBJ1-5 TRBV6-1 TRBD1 few CASSGTGIQPQHF TGTGCCAGCAGTGGGACAGGGATTCAGCCCCAGCATTTT
TRBJ2-2 TRBV18 NA NA CASWDGYTGELFF TGTGCCAGCTGGGACGGGTACACCGGGGAGCTGTTTTTT